Detailed here is one T cell receptor (beta chain). Its specificity is unknown. This record belongs to a study of cytomegalovirus exposure and HLA in healthy donors. CDR1 is SGHAT, CDR2 FQNNGV, per germline. V dropped 2 bases and J dropped 2 bases, with 10 bases sitting between them. This CDR3 has 14 amino acids. Study-level results: The study labeled around 160 TCR beta chains cytomegalovirus-associated. Productive rates of about 87% or about 30% were seen for most TCR beta V segments in an earlier analysis. As was reported, the HLA-A and HLA-B alleles of most subjects were accurately predicted from TCR beta sequences. As confirmed in vitro, a few CMV-associated chains were specific for CMV antigens.

60 Vbeta and 13 Jbeta primers were used in PCR. Sequencing used immunoSEQ multiplex PCR; TCRdb keeps in-frame clones, though not all of them. The table records approximately 200,000 clones, under 90% of them present only once. The sequence was collected from a human donor in good health. Sequencing was done on a sample of PBMCs. V is TRBV11-2 and J is TRBJ2-7; a weak D match, TRBD1 (5 bases). CDR3 sequence reads: CASSLSSGPYEQYF. CDR3 nucleotides: TGTGCCAGCAGCTTAAGTTCAGGGCCCTACGAGCAGTACTTC.